Each of the 15 T cell receptor beta chains below was sequenced from the same sample in a study of T cells in Graves' hyperthyroidism and ophthalmopathy. Amplification of TCR beta CDR3 regions was performed using RNA transcripts as template. Using the HTBI primer set, a first-round RT-PCR was run on the TCR CDR3. In TCRdb, the multiplex PCR reads were re-called with MiXCR into one record per CDR3 protein. This table has 490,000 or so distinct CDR3 sequences, approximately 23% appearing once. Sequences were obtained from blood. The source is a woman in her seventies with Graves' ophthalmopathy.

About this clonotype: A much larger clone lies one base from this, so it may be a read error. The chain is built from TRBV7-8 and TRBJ2-3; 12 bases fit TRBD2. The CDR3 is 14 amino acids. Germline V gene data show CDR1 as SGHVS and CDR2 as FQNEAQ. The V gene end was trimmed by 8 bases and the J gene end by 4 bases; junction bases not matched to a gene: 4. The DNA of the CDR3 is TGTGCCAGCTGCGCTAGCGGGAGGGCAGATACGCAGTATTTT. It specifies CASCASGRADTQYF.

This clonotype was counted only a few times. V gene TRBV5-6 combines with J gene TRBJ1-2, with D possibly TRBD1 on 5 matching bases. V was trimmed by 1 base and J by 9 bases, leaving 16 bases between them. The CDR3 is 14 amino acids. The V gene's germline CDR1 is SGHDT and CDR2 YYEEEE. The CDR3 here is CASSLQGGAMSYTF. CDR3 DNA: TGTGCCAGCAGCTTGCAGGGCGGTGCTATGAGCTACACCTTC.

The chain uses TRBV20-1 and TRBJ2-1, with TRBD2 matching 16 bases. CDR1 DFQATT and CDR2 SNEGSKA come from the germline V gene (reference sequence). This CDR3 is built from 16 residues. Trimming at V came to 4 bases and at J to 4 bases, leaving 4 bases not matched to a gene. The CDR3 region is CSATPGLAGGYNEQFF. The CDR3 bases are TGCAGTGCTACCCCGGGACTAGCGGGAGGGTACAATGAGCAGTTCTTC.

The V and J genes are TRBV7-2 and TRBJ1-2, with D uncertain. The CDR3 is 17 residues long. Germline V gives CDR1 SGHTA, CDR2 FQGNSA. V lost 5 bases and J lost 3, with 22 bases in between. The CDR3 is CASSNRLARSSDYGYTF. CDR3 nucleotides: TGTGCCAGCAGCAACCGACTTGCTCGCTCCTCGGACTATGGCTACACCTTC.

V usage is TRBV6-1 and J usage is TRBJ1-4; D ambiguous. The CDR3 covers 14 residues. CDR1 MNHNS and CDR2 SASEGT come from the germline V gene. V lost 7 bases and J lost 2, with 11 bases in between. The CDR3 nucleotides are TGTGCCAGCACCCCGAGAGAGACTAATGAAAAACTGTTTTTT. This codes for CASTPRETNEKLFF.

This clonotype came up a few times. This sequence joins TRBV20-1 and TRBJ1-2, with D uncertain. The CDR3 length is 10 residues. V was pared by 5 bases and J by 14 bases, with 15 bases between. Germline values: CDR1 DFQATT, CDR2 SNEGSKA (reference sequence). Written as DNA, the CDR3 is TGCAGTGCTGTCCACCAGGTTGGGACCTTC. Protein: CSAVHQVGTF.

This chain uses TRBV12-3 or TRBV12-4 with TRBJ1-4; D gene uncertain. This CDR3 has 15 amino acids. Trimming pared 2 bases from V and 0 bases from J, leaving 7 bases between. The CDR3 spells CASSLRGATNEKLFF. CDR3 sequence (DNA): TGTGCCAGCAGTTTACGGGGTGCAACTAATGAAAAACTGTTTTTT.

In this sample, this clonotype turned up a few times. The chain recombines TRBV6-1 with TRBJ2-3; D is ambiguous. Trimming removed 3 bases from V and 0 bases from J, with 10 bases in between. The CDR3 has 15 amino acids. Germline V gene lookup returns CDR1 MNHNS and CDR2 SASEGT. The CDR3 loop reads CASSETRSSTDTQYF. The CDR3, as DNA: TGTGCCAGCAGTGAGACTCGAAGTAGCACAGATACGCAGTATTTT.

This chain connects TRBV6-6 to TRBJ2-7; no clear D gene. V gave up 2 bases and J gave up 0 bases, with 11 bases separating them. Germline values: CDR1 MNHNY, CDR2 SVGAGI (reference sequence). This CDR3 region has 15 residues. CDR3 protein: CASSYGDTTSYEQYF. The CDR3 DNA follows: TGTGCCAGCAGTTACGGAGACACGACCTCCTACGAGCAGTACTTC.

The chain combines TRBV28 with TRBJ1-4; D might be TRBD1 (5 bases). CDR1 and CDR2 from the germline V gene are MDHEN and SYDVKM. This CDR3 is 15 amino acids long. V gave up 2 bases and J gave up 5 bases, with 12 bases separating them. This CDR3 is CASSLPGTGNEKLFF. The CDR3 region has the DNA TGTGCCAGCAGTTTACCCGGGACTGGAAATGAAAAACTGTTTTTT.

Notes on this clonotype: One end of the junction varies from germline; a read error may be responsible. The V gene is TRBV6-1, the J gene TRBJ1-6; 8 bases agree with TRBD1. The CDR3 runs 16 residues. The germline V gene encodes CDR1 MNHNS and CDR2 SASEGT. The CDR3: CASSEGRGLIYSPLHF. The CDR3 DNA reads TGTGCCAGCAGCGAAGGCAGGGGGCTAATTTATTCACCCCTCCACTTT.

This clonotype was counted many times. This chain links TRBV28 with TRBJ2-4, with D hard to call. The CDR3 extends over 15 amino acids. Germline V gene data show CDR1 as MDHEN and CDR2 as SYDVKM. Between the trimmed V and J ends, which lost 6 bases and 4 bases, there was a span of 16 bases. Here the CDR3 DNA reads TGTGCCAGCAGCGAACCTGGTCCTGCGAAAAACATTCAGTACTTC. Its translation is CASSEPGPAKNIQYF.

This clonotype was seen more than once but under ten times. The rearrangement joins TRBV13 to TRBJ2-5, with 15 bases matching TRBD2. Germline CDR1 PRHDT, CDR2 FYEKMQ (reference sequence). After removal of 1 base from V and 4 bases from J, the junction contained 10 bases not matched to a gene. The CDR3 is made up of 19 amino acids. CDR3 in DNA: TGTGCCAGCAGCTTAGCGGTCCCGGGACTAGCGGGAGGCGGAGAGACCCAGTACTTC. Its protein is CASSLAVPGLAGGGETQYF. The full variable domain, with the rest looked up from reference TRBV13 and TRBJ2-5, is AAGVIQSPRHLIKEKRETATLKCYPIPRHDTVYWYQQGPGQDPQFLISFYEKMQSDKGSIPDRFSAQQFSDYHSELNMSSLELGDSALYFCASSLAVPGLAGGGETQYFGPGTRLLVL.

The chain joins TRBV2 to TRBJ1-1; the D is unclear. Germline V gene sequence: CDR1 SNHLY, CDR2 FYNNEI. Trimming left V 2 bases short and J 0 bases short, with 16 bases between. This CDR3 has 17 amino acids. The CDR3 DNA is TGTGCCAGCAGTGAAAAATTGTTGGTGCTCATGAACACTGAAGCTTTCTTT. Its translation is CASSEKLLVLMNTEAFF.

This clonotype was counted at least ten times. The V call is TRBV7-2, the J call TRBJ2-2; 8 bases are a match to TRBD1. The V and J ends lost 2 bases and 4 bases, in that order; junction bases with no gene match: 3. Germline V gene sequence: CDR1 SGHTA, CDR2 FQGNSA. The CDR3 sequence is 15 residues long. CDR3 nucleotides: TGTGCCAGCAGCTTAAAACAGGGGGGCACCGGGGAGCTGTTTTTT. Amino acid sequence: CASSLKQGGTGELFF.